These 24 T cell receptor gamma chains share one sample of origin, sequenced in a study of γδ T cells in repeated Plasmodium falciparum infection. Vgamma9/Vdelta2+ and Vdelta2-negative gammadelta T cells were flow-sorted from PBMC for bulk sequencing. TCRdb re-called the multiplex PCR reads via CATT. Counted here are approximately 32,000 gamma-chain clones, roughly 1.4% occurring once; the ten biggest clones make up approximately 19%. Sequenced material: gamma-delta T cells from blood. The source of these receptors is a pool of human donors (malaria-infected and uninfected, not separated).

This clone was seen ten or more times. The TCRdb record carries a much larger clone's protein, which differs from this DNA's translation at residue 14; a read error is the likely cause, and the protein listed here is the DNA translation. This chain links TRGV9 with TRGJP. Matching the DNA to germline supplied the J gene, which TCRdb does not give. This CDR3 is 17 amino acids long. Germline values: CDR1 GITISATS, CDR2 ISYDGTV (reference sequence). The CDR3 coding sequence is TGTGCCTTGTGGGAGGAGATACAAGAGTTGGGCAAAAAAGTCAAGGTATTT. This encodes CALWEEIQELGKKVKVF.

This clone came up a few times. A far bigger clonotype differs at one base, so this is likely a read error. Other DNA sequences in the sample encode the same CDR3. This rearrangement joins TRGV4 to TRGJ1 or TRGJ2. No J gene is reported in TCRdb; it was inferred here by comparing the DNA with germline. The germline V gene encodes CDR1 EGSTGY and CDR2 YDSYTSSV. V gave up 5 bases and J gave up 10 bases; unmatched junction bases: 14. The CDR3 covers 13 residues. The CDR3 is CATWAIKGYKKLF. CDR3 nucleotide sequence: TGTGCCACCTGGGCCATTAAAGGTTACAAGAAACTCTTT.

Comments on this clone: The likely explanation is a read error, given a far larger clone one base away. This sample also contains other DNA sequences that code for the same CDR3. This chain uses TRGV5 with TRGJ1 or TRGJ2. TCRdb lists no J gene, so it was determined here by aligning the DNA to germline. Looked up from germline, CDR1 is VINAFY and CDR2 is YDVSNSKD. V lost 0 bases, J lost 7 bases, and 12 bases stayed unmatched. The CDR3 has 15 residues. The CDR3 DNA is TGTGCCACCTGGGACAGGCCGAGGGGTCCATATAAGAAACTCTTT. This encodes CATWDRPRGPYKKLF.

This clone was counted many times. Given a far larger clone just one base away, this is likely a sequencing read error. This same CDR3 is encoded by further DNA sequences in the sample. This chain links TRGV4 with TRGJ1 or TRGJ2. The J gene, not given by TCRdb, was assigned here from a germline match of the nucleotide sequence. In germline, CDR1 is EGSTGY, CDR2 YDSYTSSV. The CDR3 loop spans 13 amino acids. This chain's CDR3 is CATWDGYYYKKLF. The CDR3 region has the DNA TGTGCCACCTGGGATGGATATTACTATAAGAAACTCTTT.

This clone occurred a few times. Given a far larger clone just one base away, this is likely a sequencing read error. The identical CDR3 is also encoded by other nucleotide sequences in the sample. The V segment is TRGV9, and no J call was made. The CDR3 consists of 18 residues. CDR1 GITISATS and CDR2 ISYDGTV come from the germline V gene (reference sequence). The CDR3 DNA reads TGTGCCTTGTGGGAGGTGCAAGCCGAAGAGTTGGGCAAAAAAATCAAGGTGTTT. This translates into CALWEVQAEELGKKIKVF.

By proportion, this clone is medium-sized. The genes are TRGV4 and TRGJ1 or TRGJ2. Germline V CDR1 and CDR2: EGSTGY, YDSYTSSV. V trimming: 2 bases; J trimming: 0 bases; junction bases outside the gene matches: 1. There are 13 residues in the CDR3. The CDR3 loop is CATWDVNYYKKLF. The CDR3 nucleotides are TGTGCCACCTGGGATGTGAATTATTATAAGAAACTCTTT.

This clone appeared a few times. TCRdb's entry gives the protein of a much larger clone, which mismatches this DNA's translation at residue 12, likely from a read error; the protein reported here is translated from the DNA. The V gene is given as TRGV9, and no J gene call is available. This CDR3 has 14 amino acids. The germline V gene encodes CDR1 GITISATS and CDR2 ISYDGTV (reference sequence). This chain's CDR3 is CALWEVRFYYKRLF. The CDR3, as DNA: TGTGCCTTGTGGGAGGTGCGTTTTTATTATAAGAGACTCTTT.

The chain carries TRGV9 and TRGJ1 or TRGJ2. The J gene, not given by TCRdb, was assigned here from a germline match of the nucleotide sequence. Germline loops: CDR1 GITISATS, CDR2 ISYDGTV (reference sequence). The ends lost 3 bases at V and 3 bases at J; junction bases unmatched: 11. The CDR3 runs 15 residues. DNA of the CDR3: TGTGCCTTGTGGGAGTATATAATGCTTTATTATAAGAAACTCTTT. This encodes CALWEYIMLYYKKLF.

The table lists this clone with many counts. A read error is likely here: a far larger clone is one base away. Other DNA sequences from this sample encode an identical CDR3 as well. The chain uses TRGV5P and TRGJ1 or TRGJ2. TRGV5P is a pseudogene locus. The CDR3 sequence is 13 residues long. CDR3 bases: TGTGCCACCTGGGGCACACTTTGCTATAAGAAACTCTTT. Protein: CATWGTLCYKKLF.

Only a few counts were recorded for this clone. It is likely a read error: a sequence one base away is far more abundant. The same CDR3 is also encoded by other DNA sequences in this sample. The chain has TRGV9 and TRGJP. The J gene comes from matching the DNA to germline here; TCRdb lacks it. The CDR3 sequence is 17 residues long. Germline loops: CDR1 GITISATS, CDR2 ISYDGTV (reference sequence). Trimming at V came to 2 bases and at J to 11 bases, leaving 12 bases not matched to a gene. This CDR3 is CALWEDSSELGKKIKVF. The CDR3 nucleotides read TGTGCCTTGTGGGAGGATTCCAGCGAGCTGGGCAAAAAAATCAAGGTATTT.

For this clone: The protein in TCRdb stems from a much larger clone and differs at residue 10 from this DNA's translation, likely a read error; here the protein is translated from the DNA. This chain connects TRGV3 to TRGJP2. TCRdb gives no J gene; it was assigned here by matching the DNA to germline. The CDR3 consists of 13 residues. Germline CDR1 VTNTFY, CDR2 YDVSTARD (reference sequence). The CDR3 region has the DNA TGTGCCACCTGGGACAAGTGGCGTTGGACCAAGACGTTT. It is translated as CATWDKWRWTKTF.

In this sample, this clone turned up a few times. TCRdb pairs this DNA with a much larger clone's protein that differs at residue 5, likely a read error; the protein shown was translated from the DNA. The J gene is TRGJ1 or TRGJ2, the V gene TRGV3. The V and J ends lost 5 bases and 8 bases, in that order; junction bases with no gene match: 6. In germline, CDR1 is VTNTFY, CDR2 YDVSTARD (reference sequence). The CDR3 has 11 amino acids. The CDR3 nucleotides read TGTGCCACCTGGGGCAGACATAAGAAACTCTTT. Translating gives CATWGRHKKLF.

This clone was seen many times. V and J are TRGV5 and TRGJ1 or TRGJ2. CDR3 size: 9 residues. From germline, CDR1 is VINAFY and CDR2 YDVSNSKD. J was trimmed by 16 bases and V by 5 bases; bases with no gene match: 8. The CDR3 loop reads CATWGGRLF. CDR3 nucleotide sequence: TGTGCCACCTGGGGGGGGCGGCTCTTT.

This clone was picked up many times. This DNA translates differently at residue 5 from the TCRdb protein, which is that of a much larger clone; a read error is likely, and the protein shown is the DNA's own translation. V and J are TRGV9 and TRGJP. The J gene comes from matching the DNA to germline here; TCRdb lacks it. The CDR3 runs to 17 residues. Germline V gives CDR1 GITISATS, CDR2 ISYDGTV (reference sequence). CDR3 nucleotide sequence: TGTGCCTTGTGGGGGGTGGAGTCAGAGTTGGGCAAAAAAATCAAGGTATTT. Its protein is CALWGVESELGKKIKVF.

The sample holds a few counts of this clone. TCRdb's listed protein matches a much larger clone and diverges from this DNA's translation at residue 3, likely through a read error; the protein shown comes from the DNA. The chain has TRGV5 and TRGJ1 or TRGJ2. The J gene was missing in TCRdb and was found by matching the end of the DNA to germline. Germline V gene sequence: CDR1 VINAFY, CDR2 YDVSNSKD. CDR3 length: 13 residues. CDR3 amino acids: CAAWDRLAYKKLF. CDR3 bases: TGTGCCGCCTGGGACAGGCTGGCCTATAAGAAACTCTTT.

This clone was detected many times. This same CDR3 is encoded by further DNA sequences in the sample. The chain links TRGV2 to TRGJ1 or TRGJ2. V was pared by 2 bases and J by 8 bases, with 6 bases of the junction left unmatched. Germline V CDR1 and CDR2: EGSNGY, YDSYNSKV. The CDR3 consists of 12 residues. CDR3 sequence: CATWDERNKKLF. The CDR3 DNA reads as TGTGCCACCTGGGACGAGAGGAATAAGAAACTCTTT.

This clone occurred a few times. TCRdb's protein for this DNA is that of a much larger clone and differs from the translation at residue 10, likely a read error; the protein shown is the DNA translation. V gene TRGV3 combines with J gene TRGJP2. Matching the DNA to germline supplied the J gene, which TCRdb does not give. The CDR3 loop spans 13 amino acids. Germline lookup yields CDR1 VTNTFY and CDR2 YDVSTARD (reference sequence). The CDR3 spells CATWDRLNWTKTF. The CDR3 nucleotides read TGTGCCACCTGGGACAGGCTCAATTGGACCAAGACGTTT.

This clone was detected many times. This likely came from a read error, as a far larger clone is one base away. Different DNA sequences within this sample yield the same CDR3. V usage is TRGV5P and J usage is TRGJ1 or TRGJ2. No J segment appears in TCRdb, so it was assigned here by matching the sequence to germline. TRGV5P is a pseudogene. This CDR3 contains 13 residues. The CDR3 loop is CATWGTLCYKKLF. CDR3 coding DNA: TGTGCCACCTGGGGCACCCTTTGCTACAAGAAACTCTTT.

This clone was observed many times. This rearrangement joins TRGV3 to TRGJ1 or TRGJ2. CDR3 length: 16 amino acids. The ends lost 2 bases at V and 2 bases at J; junction bases unmatched: 12. Germline V gene data show CDR1 as VTNTFY and CDR2 as YDVSTARD (reference sequence). This CDR3 reads CATWDKPLSYYYKKLF. As DNA, the CDR3 is TGTGCCACCTGGGACAAGCCCCTTTCCTATTATTATAAGAAACTCTTT.

A few counts support this clone. A far larger clone is one base from this, pointing to a likely read error. Within the sample, other DNA sequences also encode this same CDR3. The chain employs TRGV9 and TRGJ1 or TRGJ2. The J gene was not available in TCRdb and was assigned here by matching the DNA to germline segments. Germline-derived CDR1 and CDR2 are GITISATS and ISYDGTV (reference sequence). V dropped 0 bases and J dropped 8; count of bases not matched to a gene: 19. The CDR3 consists of 17 residues. DNA of the CDR3: TGTGCCTTGTGGGAGGTGCGAGGTCAATCAGCCTCTGATAAGAAACTCTTT. Translated, it gives CALWEVRGQSASDKKLF.

This clone has a count of ten or more. This DNA translates differently at residue 12 from the TCRdb protein, which is that of a much larger clone; a read error is likely, and the protein shown is the DNA's own translation. No J gene was called, and the V gene is TRGV9. Germline loops: CDR1 GITISATS, CDR2 ISYDGTV (reference sequence). This CDR3 is 14 amino acids long. CDR3 sequence (DNA): TGTGCCTTGTGGTCAGAGTTGGGCAAAAAAATCGAGGTATTT. This sequence encodes CALWSELGKKIEVF.

This clone was seen ten or more times. This likely traces to a read error, being one base from a far larger clone. Other nucleotide sequences in the sample specify the same CDR3. The chain couples TRGV9 to TRGJP. Germline V lookup: CDR1 GITISATS, CDR2 ISYDGTV (reference sequence). The CDR3 consists of 16 residues. Germline trimming cut 1 base from V and 11 bases from J; bases unmatched to any gene: 8. CDR3 region: CALWEVHELGKKIKVF. The CDR3 DNA reads TGTGCCTTGTGGGAGGTCCACGAGCTGGGCAAAAAAATCAAGGTATTT.

The sample holds a few counts of this clone. The likely explanation is a read error, given a far larger clone one base away. Other DNA sequences within the sample encode an identical CDR3. The chain joins TRGV9 to TRGJ1 or TRGJ2. TCRdb lists no J gene, so it was determined here by aligning the DNA to germline. The CDR3 sequence is 13 residues long. CDR1 is GITISATS, CDR2 ISYDGTV, per germline (reference sequence). Here the CDR3 reads CALWGTLYYKKLF. The CDR3 region has the DNA TGCGCCTTGTGGGGAACTCTTTATTATAAGAAACTCTTT.

In this sample, this clone turned up a few times. TCRdb's entry gives the protein of a much larger clone, which mismatches this DNA's translation at residue 9, likely from a read error; the protein reported here is translated from the DNA. The J gene went uncalled, whereas the V gene is TRGV9. The CDR3 runs 11 residues. Germline CDR1 is GITISATS and CDR2 is ISYDGTV (reference sequence). CDR3 protein: CALWEIPKELF. The CDR3 DNA follows: TGTGCCTTGTGGGAGATCCCAAAGGAACTCTTT.